These 18 T cell receptor beta chains came from one sample sequenced in a study of identical twins. Via MiXCR, TCRdb re-called the 5' RACE reads, giving one row per CDR3 protein. The sample lists around 1.7 million distinct CDR3 sequences, less than 40% seen once, with around 0.25% in the top ten. The source material was cord blood. Every receptor here comes from a newborn girl in good health.

A note on this clonotype: Relative to the germline gene, one junction end is altered; a read error may explain this. V gene TRBV9 combines with J gene TRBJ2-2; D unresolved. Germline-derived CDR1 and CDR2 are SGDLS and YYNGEE. The CDR3 has 14 amino acids. CDR3 DNA sequence: TGTGCCAGCAGCGTATGGTTGAACGCCGGGGAGCTGTTTTTT. It encodes CASSVWLNAGELFF.

Regarding this clonotype: Relative to the germline gene, one junction end is altered; a read error may explain this. This sequence joins TRBV3-1 and TRBJ2-1; 7 nucleotides match TRBD2. Germline CDR1 and CDR2: LGHDT and YNNKEL (reference sequence). This CDR3 has 18 amino acids. CDR3 bases: TGTGCCAGCAGCCAGGGGAGGGGCGCGTTCCTTATATACAATGGGCAGTTCTTC. It yields the protein CASSQGRGAFLIYNGQFF.

This clonotype was seen repeatedly, ten times or more. The chain recombines TRBV7-6 with TRBJ1-6; D is unresolved. The V end was cut by 4 bases, the J end by 7 bases, with 17 bases between. Germline V gene sequence: CDR1 SGHVS, CDR2 FNYEAQ. The CDR3 consists of 16 residues. The CDR3 DNA reads TGTGCCAGCAGCTCACAAGGCGGTCAAGGAAATTCACCCCTCCACTTT. Residues: CASSSQGGQGNSPLHF. The full variable domain, completed using reference TRBV7-6 and TRBJ1-6, is GAGVSQSPRYKVTKRGQDVALRCDPISGHVSLYWYRQALGQGPEFLTYFNYEAQQDKSGLPNDRFSAERPEGSISTLTIQRTEQRDSAMYRCASSSQGGQGNSPLHFGNGTRLTVT.

This clonotype was recorded many times. This chain uses TRBV25-1 with TRBJ2-5, with D perhaps TRBD1 (5 bases). Germline V gives CDR1 MGHDK, CDR2 SYGVNS. V dropped 1 base and J dropped 3 bases, with 6 bases sitting between them. This CDR3 has 13 residues. The CDR3 DNA is TGTGCCAGCAGTGAATCCAGGGAAGAGACCCAGTACTTC. It encodes CASSESREETQYF.

On this clonotype: One junction end does not reproduce the germline sequence, and a read error may be involved. V and J are TRBV7-2 and TRBJ2-7; D call uncertain. CDR1 is SGHTA and CDR2 is FQGNSA in the germline V gene. The CDR3 is 15 amino acids. In DNA, the CDR3 is TGTGCCAGCAGTTTAGTTGTCTCTACCGACTACGAGCAGTACTTC. It translates to CASSLVVSTDYEQYF.

Concerning this clonotype itself: This is likely an artifact of a read error, given a far larger clone one base away. This rearrangement joins TRBV5-1 to TRBJ1-1, with D unclear. This CDR3 has 12 residues. Germline lookup yields CDR1 SGHRS and CDR2 YFSETQ. In DNA form, the CDR3 reads TGCGCCAGCAGCTTGACAAACACTGGAGCTTTCTTT. Amino acid sequence: CASSLTNTGAFF.

This clonotype has just a few counts. J is TRBJ1-5 and V is TRBV7-8, with unresolved D. Germline V gene sequence: CDR1 SGHVS, CDR2 FQNEAQ. Trimming took off 2 bases at V and 5 bases at J, with 4 bases between the two ends. The CDR3 loop spans 12 amino acids. DNA of the CDR3: TGTGCCAGCAGCTTAAAGGATCAGCCCCAGCATTTT. Its protein is CASSLKDQPQHF.

The chain joins TRBV3-1 to TRBJ1-1; possible D gene TRBD1, 5 bases. V shed 2 bases and J shed 3 bases, with 16 bases lying between them. The CDR3 totals 16 residues. CDR1 and CDR2 from the germline V gene are LGHDT and YNNKEL (reference sequence). The DNA of the CDR3 is TGTGCCAGCAGCCAAAGGTTGAGAGGGGAACACACTGAAGCTTTCTTT. Translation gives CASSQRLRGEHTEAFF.

The chain links TRBV27 to TRBJ2-1, with TRBD2 matching over 9 bases. Germline V gene data show CDR1 as MNHEY and CDR2 as SMNVEV (reference sequence). After removal of 8 bases from V and 3 bases from J, the junction contained 5 bases not matched to a gene. CDR3 length: 14 amino acids. CDR3 loop: CASGASGVYNEQFF. In DNA form, the CDR3 reads TGTGCCAGCGGGGCTAGCGGGGTCTACAATGAGCAGTTCTTC.

The chain carries TRBV4-1 and TRBJ2-1; 8 bases fit TRBD2. The J call is doubtful: the DNA matches TRBJ2-7 better. Per germline, CDR1 MGHRA and CDR2 YSYEKL. CDR3 length: 14 amino acids. In nucleotides, the CDR3 is TGCGCCAGCGGGATGTCGGGAGGGTACAATGAGCAGTACTTC. It translates to CASGMSGGYNEQYF.

This chain joins TRBV6-5 and TRBJ1-5, with D hard to call. The ends were cut back, 7 bases at V and 2 bases at J, with 18 bases in the middle. From germline, CDR1 is MNHEY and CDR2 SVGAGI. The CDR3 is 16 amino acids. Here the CDR3 DNA reads TGTGCCAGCATTATCGGGTCGGGTATTGGCAATCAGCCCCAGCATTTT. This sequence encodes CASIIGSGIGNQPQHF.

The genes are TRBV14 and TRBJ2-7; a possible D gene is TRBD2 (6 bases). The end of the DNA aligns better with TRBJ2-5, so the J call may be wrong. From germline, CDR1 is SGHDN and CDR2 FVKESK. The CDR3 runs 15 residues. The CDR3: CASSQDLLAGETQYF. For the CDR3, the DNA is TGTGCCAGCAGCCAAGATCTACTAGCCGGGGAGACCCAGTACTTC.

The table lists this clonotype with a few counts. This chain connects TRBV29-1 to TRBJ1-1, with a possible D match to TRBD1 (5 bases). The V gene's germline CDR1 is SQVTM and CDR2 ANQGSEA. With 7 bases removed from V and 1 base from J, the gap between germline ends came to 13 bases. The CDR3 has 13 amino acids. CDR3 residues: CSGHRGGNTEAFF. The DNA for the CDR3 is TGCAGCGGCCATAGGGGAGGGAACACTGAAGCTTTCTTT.

This chain uses TRBV30 with TRBJ2-5, with 12 bases fitting TRBD2. Germline trimming cut 4 bases from V and 0 bases from J; bases unmatched to any gene: 3. Germline CDR1 GTSNPN, CDR2 SVGIG (reference sequence). The CDR3 spans 15 residues. CDR3 nucleotides: TGTGCCTGGACTAGGACTAGCGGGGACCAAGAGACCCAGTACTTC. Protein: CAWTRTSGDQETQYF.

With regard to this clonotype: This may be a read error: a much more frequent sequence differs by one nucleotide. The rearrangement joins TRBV20-1 to TRBJ1-2; unclear D gene. There are 13 residues in the CDR3. From germline, CDR1 is DFQATT and CDR2 SNEGSKA (reference sequence). Trimming took off 6 bases at V and 6 bases at J, with 17 bases between the two ends. The CDR3 loop reads CSAWHHLGHGYTF. The CDR3 DNA reads as TGCAGTGCGTGGCATCACTTGGGCCATGGCTACACCTTC.

To note about this clonotype: This sequence may be a read error, since a much larger clone differs from it by one base. The J gene is TRBJ2-3, the V gene TRBV2, with D unresolved. The CDR3 is 13 residues long. Germline V gives CDR1 SNHLY, CDR2 FYNNEI. The CDR3 loop reads CASRYSSTDTRYF. The CDR3 bases are TGTGCCAGCAGATACTCCTCCACAGATACGCGGTATTTT. The entire variable domain, with the rest obtained from reference TRBV2 and TRBJ2-3, is as follows: EPEVTQTPSHQVTQMGQEVILRCVPISNHLYFYWYRQILGQKVEFLVSFYNNEISEKSEIFDDQFSVERPDGSNFTLKIRSTKLEDSAMYFCASRYSSTDTRYFGPGTRLTVL.

The chain joins TRBV11-2 to TRBJ1-1; tentatively, D is TRBD1 (5 bases). Between the trimmed V and J ends, which lost 1 base and 0 bases, there was a span of 12 bases. Germline V CDR1 and CDR2: SGHAT, FQNNGV. The CDR3 is made up of 16 amino acids. CDR3 residues: CASSLAAGRMNTEAFF. The CDR3 nucleotides read TGTGCCAGCAGCTTAGCCGCAGGGAGGATGAACACTGAAGCTTTCTTT. Full variable domain (outside the CDR3, taken from reference TRBV11-2 and TRBJ1-1): EAGVAQSPRYKIIEKRQSVAFWCNPISGHATLYWYQQILGQGPKLLIQFQNNGVVDDSQLPKDRFSAERLKGVDSTLKIQPAKLEDSAVYLCASSLAAGRMNTEAFFGQGTRLTVV.

The sample holds many counts of this clonotype. Here the CDR3 reads CSARPIRGNEQFF. In DNA form, the CDR3 reads TGCAGTGCTAGACCCATACGGGGGAATGAGCAGTTCTTC. This chain joins TRBV20-1 and TRBJ2-1; D possibly corresponds to TRBD2 (6 bases). Germline V gene sequence: CDR1 DFQATT, CDR2 SNEGSKA (reference sequence). The CDR3 runs to 13 residues. V lost 2 bases and J lost 7, with 12 bases in between.